The T cell receptor beta chain under discussion was sequenced for a study of neurological immune-mediated disorders. Study results and caveats: When repertoires were grouped phylogenetically, those of 18 of 34 multiple sclerosis patients fell into one related-CDR3 cluster, a possible signature.

Germline V gene lookup returns CDR1 SNHLY and CDR2 FYNNEI. The CDR3 is 16 amino acids. Trimming took 8 bases from V and 5 from J; bases not matched to a gene: 15. A single record per CDR3 protein comes from TCRdb applying MiXCR to the 5' RACE reads. Here the sample spans 35,000 to 50,000 distinct CDR3 sequences, about 2.3% being singletons. This clonotype occurred a few times. The antigen remains undetermined. The gene calls are TRBV2 and TRBJ2-5; 9 bases are a match to TRBD1. The sequence came from a man aged 45 to 65 with multiple sclerosis. Sequences were obtained from PBMCs. The CDR3, as DNA: TGTGCCAGCTCCTACGCCCGTGGACAGGGGTTGGAGACCCAGTACTTC. It codes for CASSYARGQGLETQYF.